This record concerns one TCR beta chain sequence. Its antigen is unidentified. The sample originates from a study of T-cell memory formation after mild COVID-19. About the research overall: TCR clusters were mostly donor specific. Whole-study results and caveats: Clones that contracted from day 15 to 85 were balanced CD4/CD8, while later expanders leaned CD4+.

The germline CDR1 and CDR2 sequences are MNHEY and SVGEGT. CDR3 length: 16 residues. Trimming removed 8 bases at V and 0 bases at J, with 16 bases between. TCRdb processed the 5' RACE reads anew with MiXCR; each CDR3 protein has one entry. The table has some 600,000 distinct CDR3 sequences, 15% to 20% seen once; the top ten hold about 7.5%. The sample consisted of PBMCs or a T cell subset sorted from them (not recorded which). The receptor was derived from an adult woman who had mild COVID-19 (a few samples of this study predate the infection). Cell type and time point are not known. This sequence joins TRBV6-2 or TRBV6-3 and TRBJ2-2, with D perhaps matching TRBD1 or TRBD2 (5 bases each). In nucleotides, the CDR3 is TGTGCCAGCGCTGGGGGACCTCTAACGAACACCGGGGAGCTGTTTTTT. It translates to CASAGGPLTNTGELFF.